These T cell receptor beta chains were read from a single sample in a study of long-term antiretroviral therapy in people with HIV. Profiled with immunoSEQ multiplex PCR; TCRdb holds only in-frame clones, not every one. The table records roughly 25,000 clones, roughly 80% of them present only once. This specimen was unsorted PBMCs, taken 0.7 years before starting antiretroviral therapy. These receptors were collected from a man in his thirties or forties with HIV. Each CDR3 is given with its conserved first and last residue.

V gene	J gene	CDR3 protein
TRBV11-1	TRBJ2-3	CASSQDRASDTQYF
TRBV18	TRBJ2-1	CASSPTRVGTSAYNEQFF
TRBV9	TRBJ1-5	CASSVDSGSNQPQHF
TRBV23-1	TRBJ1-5	CASRLGAYNQPQHF
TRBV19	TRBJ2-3	CASSNRPRLSTDTQYF
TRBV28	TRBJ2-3	CASSLPTAPQAGGPLKSDTQYF
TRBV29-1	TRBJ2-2	CSVASGRNTGELFF
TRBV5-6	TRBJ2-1	CASSRTTGWNYNEQFF
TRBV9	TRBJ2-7	CASSVDARGLYEQYF
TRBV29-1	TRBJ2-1	CSVKNGYNEQFF
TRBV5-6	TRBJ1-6	CASSLSISPLHF
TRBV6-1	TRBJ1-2	CASSEALPRYGYTF
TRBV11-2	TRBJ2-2	CASSFSGAGELFF
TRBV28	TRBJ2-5	CASSLWRPGRQETQYF
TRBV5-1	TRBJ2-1	CATSGWAGAGNEQFF
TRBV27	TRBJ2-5	CASSFLAGGPMETQYF
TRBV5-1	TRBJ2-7	CASSLWLVGTATPLPYEQYF